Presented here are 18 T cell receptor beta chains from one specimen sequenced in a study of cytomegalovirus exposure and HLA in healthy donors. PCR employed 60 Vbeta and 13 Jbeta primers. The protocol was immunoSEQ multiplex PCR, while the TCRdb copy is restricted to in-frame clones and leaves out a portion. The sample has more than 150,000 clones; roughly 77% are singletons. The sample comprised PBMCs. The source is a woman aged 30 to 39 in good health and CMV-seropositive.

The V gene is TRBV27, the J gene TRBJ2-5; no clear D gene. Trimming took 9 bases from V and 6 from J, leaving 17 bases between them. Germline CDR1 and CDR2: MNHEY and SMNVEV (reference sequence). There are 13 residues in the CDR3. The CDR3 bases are TGTGCCAGTCGCCCTTCGGCGGAAAAGACCCAGTACTTC. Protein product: CASRPSAEKTQYF.

This chain's CDR3 is CASSSGTGGNTEAFF. The CDR3 DNA sequence: TGTGCCAGCAGTTCCGGGACAGGGGGTAACACTGAAGCTTTCTTT. The V call is TRBV6-6, the J call TRBJ1-1, with 11 nucleotides matching TRBD1. The CDR3 length is 15 residues. Unmatched junction bases numbered 3, after V lost 4 bases and J lost 2 bases. Germline lookup yields CDR1 MNHNY and CDR2 SVGAGI (reference sequence).

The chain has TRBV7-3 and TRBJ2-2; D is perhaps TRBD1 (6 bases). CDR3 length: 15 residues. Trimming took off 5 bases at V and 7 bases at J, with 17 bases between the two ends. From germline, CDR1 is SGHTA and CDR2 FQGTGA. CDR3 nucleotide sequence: TGTGCCAGCAGCCAAACAGGGTTCCAGGACGGGGAGCTGTTTTTT. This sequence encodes CASSQTGFQDGELFF.

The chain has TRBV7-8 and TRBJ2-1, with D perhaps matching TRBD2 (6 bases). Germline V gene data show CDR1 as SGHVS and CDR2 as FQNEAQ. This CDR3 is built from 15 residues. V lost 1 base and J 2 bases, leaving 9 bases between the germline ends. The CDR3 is CASSLVAVTYNEQFF. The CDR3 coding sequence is TGTGCCAGCAGCTTAGTAGCGGTGACCTACAATGAGCAGTTCTTC.

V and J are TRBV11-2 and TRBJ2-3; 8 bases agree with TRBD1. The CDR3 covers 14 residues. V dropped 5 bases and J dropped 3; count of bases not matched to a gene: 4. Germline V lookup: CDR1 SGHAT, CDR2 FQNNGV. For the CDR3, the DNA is TGTGCCAGCAGCCCCAGACAGGGGACAGATACGCAGTATTTT. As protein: CASSPRQGTDTQYF.

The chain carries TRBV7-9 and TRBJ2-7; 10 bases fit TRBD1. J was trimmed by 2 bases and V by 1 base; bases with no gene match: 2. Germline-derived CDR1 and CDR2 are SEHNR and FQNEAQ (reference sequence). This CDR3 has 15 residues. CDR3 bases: TGTGCCAGCAGCTTAGGGGACAGGGGTCCCTACGAGCAGTACTTC. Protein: CASSLGDRGPYEQYF.

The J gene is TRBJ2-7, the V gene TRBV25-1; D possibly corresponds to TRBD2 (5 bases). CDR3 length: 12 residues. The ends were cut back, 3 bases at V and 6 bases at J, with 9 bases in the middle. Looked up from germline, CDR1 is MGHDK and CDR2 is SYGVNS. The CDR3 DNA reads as TGTGCCAGCAGTGAGAGCAGCGGCGAGCAGTACTTC. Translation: CASSESSGEQYF.

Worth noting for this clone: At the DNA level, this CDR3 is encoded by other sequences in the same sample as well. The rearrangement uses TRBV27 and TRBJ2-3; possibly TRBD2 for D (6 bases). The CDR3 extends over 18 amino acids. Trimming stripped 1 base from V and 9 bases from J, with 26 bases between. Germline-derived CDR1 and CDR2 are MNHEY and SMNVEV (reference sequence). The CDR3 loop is CASSLFPGQRARLGTQYF. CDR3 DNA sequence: TGTGCCAGCAGTTTATTTCCAGGGCAGCGGGCGAGATTAGGGACGCAGTATTTT.

CDR3 coding DNA: TGTGCCAGCAGCGACCGCGGGCCGGGAAACACCATATATTTT. Translation: CASSDRGPGNTIYF. V and J are TRBV2 and TRBJ1-3; D is unresolved. The CDR3 loop spans 14 amino acids. The germline V gene encodes CDR1 SNHLY and CDR2 FYNNEI. Trimming pared 6 bases from V and 4 bases from J, leaving 13 bases between.

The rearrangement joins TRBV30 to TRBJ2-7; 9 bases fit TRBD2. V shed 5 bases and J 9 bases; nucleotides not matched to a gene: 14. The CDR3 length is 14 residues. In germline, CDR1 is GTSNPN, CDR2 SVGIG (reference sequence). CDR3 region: CAWGPGLAPVGQYF. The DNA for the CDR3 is TGTGCCTGGGGCCCGGGACTAGCTCCCGTCGGGCAGTACTTC.

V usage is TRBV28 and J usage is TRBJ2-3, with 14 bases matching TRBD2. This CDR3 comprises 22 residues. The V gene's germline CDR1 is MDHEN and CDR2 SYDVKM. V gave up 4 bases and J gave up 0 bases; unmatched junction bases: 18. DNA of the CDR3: TGTGCCAGCAGTTCTCTCGGACTAGCGGGGGGATGGGTAACAATTAGCACAGATACGCAGTATTTT. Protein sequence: CASSSLGLAGGWVTISTDTQYF.

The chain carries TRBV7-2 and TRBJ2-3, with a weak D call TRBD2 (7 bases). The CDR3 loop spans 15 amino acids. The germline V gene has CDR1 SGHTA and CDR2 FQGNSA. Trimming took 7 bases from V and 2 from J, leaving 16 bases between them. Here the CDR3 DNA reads TGTGCCAGCACCCGAGGGGGGGTGCTCACAGATACGCAGTATTTT. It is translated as CASTRGGVLTDTQYF.

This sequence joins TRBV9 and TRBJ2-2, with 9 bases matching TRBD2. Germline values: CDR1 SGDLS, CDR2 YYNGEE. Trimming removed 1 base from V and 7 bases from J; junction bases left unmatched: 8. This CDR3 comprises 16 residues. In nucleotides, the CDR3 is TGTGCCAGCAGCGTAACTAGCGGGCGAGTCAACGGGGAGCTGTTTTTT. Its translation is CASSVTSGRVNGELFF.

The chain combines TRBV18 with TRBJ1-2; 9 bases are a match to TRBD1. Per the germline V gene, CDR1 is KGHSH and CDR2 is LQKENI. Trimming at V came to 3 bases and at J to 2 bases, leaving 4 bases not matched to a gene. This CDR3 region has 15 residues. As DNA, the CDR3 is TGTGCCAGCTCACCTCCGGGACAGGGAAACTATGGCTACACCTTC. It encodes CASSPPGQGNYGYTF.

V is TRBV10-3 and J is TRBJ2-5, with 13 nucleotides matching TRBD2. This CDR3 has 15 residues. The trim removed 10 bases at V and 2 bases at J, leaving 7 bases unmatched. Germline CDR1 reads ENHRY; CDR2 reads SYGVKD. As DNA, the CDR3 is TGTGCCACCAGACTAGCGGGGGGCTCACAAGAGACCCAGTACTTC. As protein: CATRLAGGSQETQYF.

In DNA, the CDR3 is TGTGCCAGTAGTAACAGGGGGGCAACTAATGAAAAACTGTTTTTT. It specifies CASSNRGATNEKLFF. This chain uses TRBV19 with TRBJ1-4, with TRBD1 identical over 8 bases. Germline V gives CDR1 LNHDA, CDR2 SQIVND (reference sequence). CDR3 length: 15 residues. V lost 4 bases, J lost 0 bases, and 1 base stayed unmatched.

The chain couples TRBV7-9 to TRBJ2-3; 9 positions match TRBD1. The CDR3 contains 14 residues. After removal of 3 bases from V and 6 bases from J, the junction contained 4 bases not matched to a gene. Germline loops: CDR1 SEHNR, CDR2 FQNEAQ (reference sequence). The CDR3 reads CASSLGQGDDTQYF. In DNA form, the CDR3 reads TGTGCCAGCAGCTTGGGACAGGGAGATGATACGCAGTATTTT.

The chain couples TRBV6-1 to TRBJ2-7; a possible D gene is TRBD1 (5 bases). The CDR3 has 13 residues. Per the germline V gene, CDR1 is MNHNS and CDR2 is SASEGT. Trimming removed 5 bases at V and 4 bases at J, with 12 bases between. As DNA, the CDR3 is TGTGCCAGCAGTCTAGGGGTGCCTTACGAGCAGTACTTC. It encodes CASSLGVPYEQYF.